Listed here are 18 T cell receptor beta chains from one sample, sequenced in a study of blood T cell repertoires in COVID-19. Repertoires were generated with immunoSEQ multiplex PCR, while TCRdb's copy carries only in-frame clones and drops some. The repertoire holds 200,000 or so clones, with 80% to 85% as singletons. Sample: peripheral blood. Receptors originate from a woman aged 55-70 years with acute or convalescent COVID-19.

About this clone: The same CDR3 also results from other DNA sequences found in this sample. This chain links TRBV6-5 with TRBJ1-2, with 10 nucleotides matching TRBD1. Per the germline V gene, CDR1 is MNHEY and CDR2 is SVGAGI. Trimming took 5 bases from V and 5 from J; bases not matched to a gene: 8. This CDR3 has 15 amino acids. CDR3: CASSSPGQGTYGYTF. DNA for the CDR3: TGTGCCAGCAGTAGCCCGGGACAGGGGACGTATGGCTACACCTTC.

This rearrangement joins TRBV19 to TRBJ2-7, with a possible D match to TRBD2 (7 bases). The CDR3 length is 14 residues. Germline loops: CDR1 LNHDA, CDR2 SQIVND (reference sequence). The V gene lost 7 bases and the J gene lost 2 bases, with 15 bases spanning the gap. In nucleotides, the CDR3 is TGTGCCAGTATCGGGGGGCCCCCAACCTACGAGCAGTACTTC. This translates into CASIGGPPTYEQYF.

The V gene is TRBV5-1, the J gene TRBJ2-5; no clear D. The CDR3 contains 14 residues. Trimming took off 0 bases at V and 2 bases at J, with 8 bases between the two ends. In germline, CDR1 is SGHRS, CDR2 YFSETQ. CDR3 bases: TGCGCCAGCAGCTTGGTTCCAGAACAAGAGACCCAGTACTTC. Translating gives CASSLVPEQETQYF. The full variable domain, with the rest looked up from reference TRBV5-1 and TRBJ2-5, is KAGVTQTPRYLIKTRGQQVTLSCSPISGHRSVSWYQQTPGQGLQFLFEYFSETQRNKGNFPGRFSGRQFSNSRSEMNVSTLELGDSALYLCASSLVPEQETQYFGPGTRLLVL.

This clone was picked up a small number of times. Mismatch with germline at one junction end may stem from a read error. In DNA form, the CDR3 reads TGTGCCACCGACGACAACCATGAGCATTTCTTC. This encodes CATDDNHEHFF. The chain combines TRBV19 with TRBJ2-1; no reliable D call. The length of the CDR3 is 11 residues. Germline V gene data show CDR1 as LNHDA and CDR2 as SQIVND (reference sequence).

This clone came up a few times. The rearrangement links TRBV6-5 to TRBJ2-2; perhaps TRBD2 as D (5 bases). Germline V gene data show CDR1 as MNHEY and CDR2 as SVGAGI. The CDR3 is 16 amino acids. The V gene lost 2 bases and the J gene lost 4 bases, with 14 bases spanning the gap. This CDR3 is CASSYLYREITGELFF. In DNA, the CDR3 is TGTGCCAGCAGTTACCTCTATCGGGAAATCACCGGGGAGCTGTTTTTT.

The chain links TRBV30 to TRBJ1-6; D might be TRBD1 (5 bases). This CDR3 contains 14 residues. V lost 3 bases and J lost 6, with 12 bases in between. CDR1 and CDR2 (germline): GTSNPN, SVGIG (reference sequence). The CDR3 reads CAWRGLGANSPLHF. CDR3 DNA sequence: TGTGCCTGGAGAGGGTTAGGGGCTAATTCACCCCTCCACTTT.

V gene TRBV9 combines with J gene TRBJ1-2, with 9 bases identical to TRBD1. Germline V gives CDR1 SGDLS, CDR2 YYNGEE. The CDR3 length is 17 residues. V dropped 4 bases and J dropped 3; count of bases not matched to a gene: 13. Here the CDR3 DNA reads TGTGCCAGCAGCTACCAACGGTCCTGGACAGGGGACTATGGCTACACCTTC. It translates to CASSYQRSWTGDYGYTF.

The genes are TRBV28 and TRBJ1-5, with a weak D call TRBD1 (6 bases). CDR3 length equals 18 residues. Germline loops: CDR1 MDHEN, CDR2 SYDVKM. V gave up 6 bases and J gave up 2 bases, with 23 bases separating them. The CDR3 region is CASRLDRSPPSGNQPQHF. The CDR3 nucleotides read TGTGCCAGCAGACTTGACAGGAGCCCTCCCTCTGGCAATCAGCCCCAGCATTTT.

This chain uses TRBV4-2 with TRBJ1-1, with 7 bases that match TRBD1. The length of the CDR3 is 14 residues. The junction had 8 bases not matched to a gene; V was cut back by 4 bases and J by 6 bases. Germline values: CDR1 LGHNA, CDR2 YNFKEQ. CDR3 sequence reads: CASSRDGQAPEAFF. In nucleotides, the CDR3 is TGTGCCAGCAGCCGAGACGGACAGGCCCCTGAAGCTTTCTTT.

The V and J genes are TRBV7-2 and TRBJ1-1; D remains unclear. The length of the CDR3 is 15 residues. Germline loops: CDR1 SGHTA, CDR2 FQGNSA. V lost 2 bases and J lost 1, with 11 bases in between. CDR3 sequence reads: CASSLSRGRNTEAFF. Here the CDR3 DNA reads TGTGCCAGCAGCTTAAGCCGAGGAAGGAACACTGAAGCTTTCTTT.

This clone is a singleton in its sample. This specimen includes other DNA sequences encoding the same CDR3. This sequence joins TRBV5-1 and TRBJ2-1, with 9 bases that match TRBD2. In germline, CDR1 is SGHRS, CDR2 YFSETQ. This CDR3 is 15 amino acids long. J was trimmed by 2 bases and V by 2 bases; bases with no gene match: 2. The CDR3 loop is CASSFSGGPYNEQFF. The CDR3 DNA is TGCGCCAGCAGCTTCAGCGGGGGGCCCTACAATGAGCAGTTCTTC.

The CDR3 loop reads CAWSVQSGEKLFF. DNA for the CDR3: TGTGCCTGGAGTGTACAATCGGGGGAAAAACTGTTTTTT. The V call is TRBV30, the J call TRBJ1-4; D unresolved. CDR1 is GTSNPN and CDR2 is SVGIG in the germline V gene (reference sequence). Trimming shortened V by 0 bases and J by 8 bases, and 10 bases separated the two germline ends. The CDR3 sequence is 13 residues long.

The rearrangement joins TRBV6-6 to TRBJ1-1, with D possibly being TRBD1 (6 bases). The CDR3 extends over 13 amino acids. Germline V gives CDR1 MNHNY, CDR2 SVGAGI (reference sequence). V lost 0 bases and J lost 5, with 7 bases in between. The CDR3 DNA reads TGTGCCAGCAGTTACTCCCAGGGGACTGAAGCTTTCTTT. Encoded protein: CASSYSQGTEAFF.

The V gene is TRBV3-1 (or the pseudogene TRBV3-2), the J gene TRBJ1-3; 7 bases match TRBD1. Germline assignment: CDR1 LGHDT and CDR2 YNNKEL (reference sequence). This CDR3 is built from 16 residues. The V gene end was trimmed by 4 bases and the J gene end by 3 bases; junction bases not matched to a gene: 9. The DNA for the CDR3 is TGTGCCAGCAGCCTGGGACAGCGAGGCGTTGGAAACACCATATATTTT. Translation: CASSLGQRGVGNTIYF.

V gene TRBV12-1 combines with J gene TRBJ1-5. TRBV12-1 is termed a pseudogene. This CDR3 contains 15 residues. This CDR3 reads CASSGRRPSNQPQHF. For the CDR3, the DNA is TGTGCCAGCAGCGGTCGGAGACCGAGCAATCAGCCCCAGCATTTT.

V gene TRBV6-2 or TRBV6-3 combines with J gene TRBJ2-3, with D possibly being TRBD2 (5 bases). The germline CDR1 and CDR2 sequences are MNHEY and SVGEGT. V lost 0 bases and J lost 0, with 13 bases in between. The CDR3 length is 17 residues. The CDR3 DNA sequence: TGTGCCAGCAGTTACTCGCCGGGATTTGGGAGCACAGATACGCAGTATTTT. Protein sequence: CASSYSPGFGSTDTQYF.

The rearrangement links TRBV29-1 to TRBJ1-2; D is uncertain. This CDR3 region has 13 residues. Trimming took 6 bases from V and 1 from J, leaving 12 bases between them. CDR1 and CDR2 (germline): SQVTM, ANQGSEA. The chain's CDR3 is CSVRDINNYGYTF. As DNA, the CDR3 is TGCAGCGTGCGAGACATCAATAACTATGGCTACACCTTC.

The V gene is TRBV10-2, the J gene TRBJ1-2; 9 bases are shared with TRBD1. Unmatched junction bases numbered 4, after V lost 6 bases and J lost 5 bases. This CDR3 is 13 amino acids long. Germline V gene sequence: CDR1 WSHSY, CDR2 SAAADI. The CDR3 DNA follows: TGCGCCAGCAGCGGGACAGGGCTTTATGGCTACACCTTC. Protein sequence: CASSGTGLYGYTF.